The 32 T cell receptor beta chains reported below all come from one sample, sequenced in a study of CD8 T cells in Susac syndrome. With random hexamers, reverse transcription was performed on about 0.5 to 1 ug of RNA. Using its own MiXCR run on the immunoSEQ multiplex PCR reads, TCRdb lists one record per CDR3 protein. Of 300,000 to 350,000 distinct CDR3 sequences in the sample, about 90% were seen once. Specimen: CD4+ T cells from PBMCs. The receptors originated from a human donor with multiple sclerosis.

The CDR3 region has the DNA TGTGCCAGCTCTCTTGGATGGCCTACAGATACGCAGTATTTT. As protein: CASSLGWPTDTQYF. V gene TRBV18 combines with J gene TRBJ2-3; D ambiguous. CDR1 is KGHSH, CDR2 LQKENI, per germline. This CDR3 comprises 14 residues. The V gene lost 6 bases and the J gene lost 3 bases, with 13 bases spanning the gap.

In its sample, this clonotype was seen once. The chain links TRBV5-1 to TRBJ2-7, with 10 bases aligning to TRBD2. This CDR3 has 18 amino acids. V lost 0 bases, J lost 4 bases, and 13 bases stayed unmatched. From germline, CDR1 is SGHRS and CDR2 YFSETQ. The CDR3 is CASSLEASGRAVKYEQYF. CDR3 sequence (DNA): TGCGCCAGCAGCTTGGAGGCTAGCGGGAGAGCGGTGAAATACGAGCAGTACTTC. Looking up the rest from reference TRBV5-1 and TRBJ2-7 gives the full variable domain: KAGVTQTPRYLIKTRGQQVTLSCSPISGHRSVSWYQQTPGQGLQFLFEYFSETQRNKGNFPGRFSGRQFSNSRSEMNVSTLELGDSALYLCASSLEASGRAVKYEQYFGPGTRLTVT.

The CDR3 DNA is TGTGCCAGCAGCCCCCAGGGGATCGGCACTGAAGCTTTCTTT. Translated, it gives CASSPQGIGTEAFF. The chain carries TRBV12-3 or TRBV12-4 and TRBJ1-1; maybe TRBD1 (6 bases). The CDR3 is made up of 14 amino acids. Trimming cost V 6 bases and J 4 bases, with 15 bases left between them.

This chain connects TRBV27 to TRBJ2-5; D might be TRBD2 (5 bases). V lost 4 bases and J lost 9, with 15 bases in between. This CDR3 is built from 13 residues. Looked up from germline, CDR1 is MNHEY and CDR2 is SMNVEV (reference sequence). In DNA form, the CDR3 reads TGTGCCAGCAGTTCCCCGGACCACGGGGCCCAGTACTTC. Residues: CASSSPDHGAQYF.

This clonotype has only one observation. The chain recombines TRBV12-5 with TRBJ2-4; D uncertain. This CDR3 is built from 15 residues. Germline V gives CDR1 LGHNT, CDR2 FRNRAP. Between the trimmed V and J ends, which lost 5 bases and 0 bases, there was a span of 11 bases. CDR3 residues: CASGQNFEAKNIQYF. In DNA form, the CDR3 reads TGTGCTAGTGGTCAAAATTTCGAAGCCAAAAACATTCAGTACTTC.

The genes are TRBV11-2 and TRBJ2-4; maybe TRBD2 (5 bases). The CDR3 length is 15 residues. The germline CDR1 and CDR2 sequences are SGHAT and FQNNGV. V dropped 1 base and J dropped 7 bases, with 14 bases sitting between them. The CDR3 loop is CASSLVGLRSNIQYF. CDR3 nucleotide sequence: TGTGCCAGCAGCTTAGTCGGACTCCGATCGAACATTCAGTACTTC.

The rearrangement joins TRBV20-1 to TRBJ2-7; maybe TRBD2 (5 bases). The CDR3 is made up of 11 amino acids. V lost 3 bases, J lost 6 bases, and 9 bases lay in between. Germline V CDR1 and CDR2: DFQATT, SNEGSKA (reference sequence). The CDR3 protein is CSASIRGEQYF. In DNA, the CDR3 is TGCAGTGCTAGTATCCGGGGCGAGCAGTACTTC.

The CDR3 reads CSGTTGQETQYF. DNA for the CDR3: TGCAGCGGTACGACAGGTCAAGAGACCCAGTACTTC. The J gene is TRBJ2-5, the V gene TRBV29-1; D is perhaps TRBD1 (6 bases). Germline lookup yields CDR1 SQVTM and CDR2 ANQGSEA. The CDR3 runs to 12 residues. Trimming cost V 7 bases and J 2 bases, with 11 bases left between them.

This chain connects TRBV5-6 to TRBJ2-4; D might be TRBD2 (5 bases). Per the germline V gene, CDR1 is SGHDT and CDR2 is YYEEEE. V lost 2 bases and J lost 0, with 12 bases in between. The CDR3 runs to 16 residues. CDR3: CASSLAVLLAKNIQYF. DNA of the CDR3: TGTGCCAGCAGCTTAGCGGTGCTCTTAGCCAAAAACATTCAGTACTTC.

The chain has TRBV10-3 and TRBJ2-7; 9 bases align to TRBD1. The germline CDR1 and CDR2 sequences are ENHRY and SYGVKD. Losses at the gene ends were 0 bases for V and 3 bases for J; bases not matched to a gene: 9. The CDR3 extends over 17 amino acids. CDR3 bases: TGTGCCATCAGTGAGTCAATACCGTCGGGACAGGGCTACGAGCAGTACTTC. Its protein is CAISESIPSGQGYEQYF.

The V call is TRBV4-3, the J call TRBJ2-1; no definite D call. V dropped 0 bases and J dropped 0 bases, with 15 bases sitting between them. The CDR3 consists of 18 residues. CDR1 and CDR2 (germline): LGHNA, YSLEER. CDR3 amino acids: CASSQDRVGFSSYNEQFF. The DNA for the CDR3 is TGCGCCAGCAGCCAAGATCGAGTGGGCTTCAGCTCCTACAATGAGCAGTTCTTC.

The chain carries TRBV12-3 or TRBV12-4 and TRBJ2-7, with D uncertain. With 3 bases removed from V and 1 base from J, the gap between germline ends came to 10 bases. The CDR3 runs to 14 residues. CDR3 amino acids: CASSFLSGSYEQYF. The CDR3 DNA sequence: TGTGCCAGCAGTTTCTTATCTGGGTCCTACGAGCAGTACTTC.

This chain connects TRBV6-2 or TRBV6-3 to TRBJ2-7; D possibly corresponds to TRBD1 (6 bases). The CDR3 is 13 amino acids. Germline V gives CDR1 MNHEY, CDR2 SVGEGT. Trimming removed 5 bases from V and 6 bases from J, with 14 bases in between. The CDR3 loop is CASSKPPTGEQYF. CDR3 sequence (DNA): TGTGCCAGCAGTAAACCACCGACAGGCGAGCAGTACTTC.

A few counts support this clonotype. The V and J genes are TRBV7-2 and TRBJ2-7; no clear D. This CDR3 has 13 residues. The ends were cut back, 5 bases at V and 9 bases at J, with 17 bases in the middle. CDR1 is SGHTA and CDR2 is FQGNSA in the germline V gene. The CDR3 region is CASSPGWPSPQYF. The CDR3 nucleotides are TGTGCCAGCAGCCCCGGGTGGCCATCCCCGCAGTACTTC.

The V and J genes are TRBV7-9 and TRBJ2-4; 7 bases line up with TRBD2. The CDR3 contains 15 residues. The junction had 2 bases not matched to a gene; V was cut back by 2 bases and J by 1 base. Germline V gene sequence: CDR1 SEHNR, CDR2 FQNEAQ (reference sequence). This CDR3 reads CASSLSRGAKNIQYF. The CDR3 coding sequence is TGTGCCAGCAGCTTATCGCGGGGGGCCAAAAACATTCAGTACTTC.

In nucleotides, the CDR3 is TGCAGTGCCCGGACAGGGGTGTCCTACGAGCAGTACTTC. Translating gives CSARTGVSYEQYF. This sequence joins TRBV20-1 and TRBJ2-7; the match to TRBD1 covers 9 bases. The germline gives CDR1 DFQATT, CDR2 SNEGSKA (reference sequence). This CDR3 spans 13 amino acids. Trimming at V came to 6 bases and at J to 1 base, leaving 4 bases not matched to a gene.

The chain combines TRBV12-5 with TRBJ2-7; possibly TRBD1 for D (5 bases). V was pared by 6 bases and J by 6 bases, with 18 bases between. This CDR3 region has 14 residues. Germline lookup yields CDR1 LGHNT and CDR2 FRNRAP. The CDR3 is CASGSPAGHSEQYF. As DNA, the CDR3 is TGTGCTAGTGGCTCCCCAGCCGGACATTCCGAGCAGTACTTC. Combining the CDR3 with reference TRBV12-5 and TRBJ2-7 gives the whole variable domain DARVTQTPRHKVTEMGQEVTMRCQPILGHNTVFWYRQTMMQGLELLAYFRNRAPLDDSGMPKDRFSAEMPDATLATLKIQPSEPRDSAVYFCASGSPAGHSEQYFGPGTRLTVT.

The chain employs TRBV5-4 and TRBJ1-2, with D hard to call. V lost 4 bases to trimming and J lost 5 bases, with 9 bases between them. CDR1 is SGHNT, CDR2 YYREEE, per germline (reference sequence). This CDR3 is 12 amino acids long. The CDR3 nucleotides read TGTGCCAGCAGCAGGACTGAATATGGCTACACCTTC. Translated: CASSRTEYGYTF.

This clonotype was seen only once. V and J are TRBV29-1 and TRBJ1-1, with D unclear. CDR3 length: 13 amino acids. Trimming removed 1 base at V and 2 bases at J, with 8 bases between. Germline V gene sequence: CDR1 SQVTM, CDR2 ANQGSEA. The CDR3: CSVEGNGNTEAFF. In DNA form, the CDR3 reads TGCAGCGTTGAAGGGAATGGAAACACTGAAGCTTTCTTT. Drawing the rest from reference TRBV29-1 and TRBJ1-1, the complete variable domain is SAVISQKPSRDICQRGTSLTIQCQVDSQVTMMFWYRQQPGQSLTLIATANQGSEATYESGFVIDKFPISRPNLTFSTLTVSNMSPEDSSIYLCSVEGNGNTEAFFGQGTRLTVV.

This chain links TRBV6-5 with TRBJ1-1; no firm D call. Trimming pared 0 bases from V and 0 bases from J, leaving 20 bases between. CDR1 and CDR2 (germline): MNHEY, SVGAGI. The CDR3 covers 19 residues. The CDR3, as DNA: TGTGCCAGCAGTTACTCTGCACCTACTCCGCTACTCATGAACACTGAAGCTTTCTTT. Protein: CASSYSAPTPLLMNTEAFF.

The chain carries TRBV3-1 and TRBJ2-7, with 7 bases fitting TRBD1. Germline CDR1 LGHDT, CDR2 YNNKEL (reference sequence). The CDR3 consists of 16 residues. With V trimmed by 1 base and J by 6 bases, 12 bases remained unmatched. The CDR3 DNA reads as TGTGCCAGCAGCCAAGCAGGGGCAGGGGGTCGCGGCGAGCAGTACTTC. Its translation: CASSQAGAGGRGEQYF.

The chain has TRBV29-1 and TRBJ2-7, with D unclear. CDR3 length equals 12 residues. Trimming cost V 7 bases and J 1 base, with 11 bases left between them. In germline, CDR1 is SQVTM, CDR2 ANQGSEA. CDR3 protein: CSARLGSYEQYF. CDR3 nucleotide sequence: TGCAGCGCCCGCCTCGGGTCCTACGAGCAGTACTTC.

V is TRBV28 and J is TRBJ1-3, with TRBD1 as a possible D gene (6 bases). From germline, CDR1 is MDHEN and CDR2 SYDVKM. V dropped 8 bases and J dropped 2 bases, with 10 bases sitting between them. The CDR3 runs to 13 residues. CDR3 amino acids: CASAGTPGNTIYF. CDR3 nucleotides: TGTGCCAGCGCGGGGACACCTGGAAACACCATATATTTT.

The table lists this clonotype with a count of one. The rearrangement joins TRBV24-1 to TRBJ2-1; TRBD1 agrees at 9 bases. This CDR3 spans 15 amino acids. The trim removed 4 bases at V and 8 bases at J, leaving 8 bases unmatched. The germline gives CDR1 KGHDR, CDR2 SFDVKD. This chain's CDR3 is CATSETGTGLHEQFF. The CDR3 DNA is TGTGCCACCAGTGAGACCGGGACAGGGCTGCATGAGCAGTTCTTC.

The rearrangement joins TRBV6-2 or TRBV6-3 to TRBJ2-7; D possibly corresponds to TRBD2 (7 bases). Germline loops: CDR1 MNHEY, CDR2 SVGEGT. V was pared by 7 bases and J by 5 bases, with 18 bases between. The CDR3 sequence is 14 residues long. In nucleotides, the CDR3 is TGTGCCAGCACCGGGGGCGGGAGTCAAGACGAGCAGTACTTC. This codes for CASTGGGSQDEQYF.

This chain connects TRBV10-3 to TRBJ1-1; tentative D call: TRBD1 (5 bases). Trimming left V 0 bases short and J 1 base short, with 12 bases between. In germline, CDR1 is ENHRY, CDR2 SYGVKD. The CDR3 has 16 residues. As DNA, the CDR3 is TGTGCCATCAGTGAGTCCGGGGGTGGCGAGAACACTGAAGCTTTCTTT. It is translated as CAISESGGGENTEAFF.

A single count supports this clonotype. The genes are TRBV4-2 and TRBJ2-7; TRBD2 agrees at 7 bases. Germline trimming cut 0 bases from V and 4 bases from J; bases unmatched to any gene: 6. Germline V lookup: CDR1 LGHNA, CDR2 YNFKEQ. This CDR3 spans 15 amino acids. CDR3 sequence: CASSQETREDYEQYF. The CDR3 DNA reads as TGTGCCAGCAGCCAAGAGACCCGGGAGGATTACGAGCAGTACTTC.

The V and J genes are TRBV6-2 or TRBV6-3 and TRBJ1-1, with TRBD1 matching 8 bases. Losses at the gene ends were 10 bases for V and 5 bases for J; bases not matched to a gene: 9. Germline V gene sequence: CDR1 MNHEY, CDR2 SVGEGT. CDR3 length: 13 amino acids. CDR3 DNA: TGTGCCATCGCCAGGGGGCAGGGAACTGAAGCTTTCTTT. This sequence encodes CAIARGQGTEAFF.

CDR3 in DNA: TGTGCCAGCAGCGTAGACCCGGGGTTGGGCAATCAGCCCCAGCATTTT. Residues: CASSVDPGLGNQPQHF. V gene TRBV9 combines with J gene TRBJ1-5; D is ambiguous. Germline CDR1 is SGDLS and CDR2 is YYNGEE. The CDR3 extends over 16 amino acids. Between the trimmed V and J ends, which lost 0 bases and 2 bases, there was a span of 12 bases.

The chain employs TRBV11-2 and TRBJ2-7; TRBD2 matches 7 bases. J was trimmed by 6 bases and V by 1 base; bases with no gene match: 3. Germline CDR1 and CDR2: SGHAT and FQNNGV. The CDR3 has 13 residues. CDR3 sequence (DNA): TGTGCCAGCAGCTTAGGGGGGGGTGTCGAGCAGTACTTC. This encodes CASSLGGGVEQYF.

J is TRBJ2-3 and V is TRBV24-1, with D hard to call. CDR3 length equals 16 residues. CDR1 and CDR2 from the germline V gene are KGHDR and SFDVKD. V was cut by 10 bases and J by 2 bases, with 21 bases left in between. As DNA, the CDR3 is TGTGCCACTTACTTACCGGGTCCGAACAACACAGATACGCAGTATTTT. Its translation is CATYLPGPNNTDTQYF.

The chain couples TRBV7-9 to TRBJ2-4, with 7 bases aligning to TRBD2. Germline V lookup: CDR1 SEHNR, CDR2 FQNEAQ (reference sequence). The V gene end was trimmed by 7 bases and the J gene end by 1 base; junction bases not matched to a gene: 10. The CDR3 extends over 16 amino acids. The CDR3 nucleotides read TGTGCCAGCACCCCCCTGGGACTACGGGCCAAAAACATTCAGTACTTC. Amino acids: CASTPLGLRAKNIQYF. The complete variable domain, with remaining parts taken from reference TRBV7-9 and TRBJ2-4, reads DTGVSQNPRHKITKRGQNVTFRCDPISEHNRLYWYRQTLGQGPEFLTYFQNEAQLEKSRLLSDRFSAERPKGSFSTLEIQRTEQGDSAMYLCASTPLGLRAKNIQYFGAGTRLSVL.